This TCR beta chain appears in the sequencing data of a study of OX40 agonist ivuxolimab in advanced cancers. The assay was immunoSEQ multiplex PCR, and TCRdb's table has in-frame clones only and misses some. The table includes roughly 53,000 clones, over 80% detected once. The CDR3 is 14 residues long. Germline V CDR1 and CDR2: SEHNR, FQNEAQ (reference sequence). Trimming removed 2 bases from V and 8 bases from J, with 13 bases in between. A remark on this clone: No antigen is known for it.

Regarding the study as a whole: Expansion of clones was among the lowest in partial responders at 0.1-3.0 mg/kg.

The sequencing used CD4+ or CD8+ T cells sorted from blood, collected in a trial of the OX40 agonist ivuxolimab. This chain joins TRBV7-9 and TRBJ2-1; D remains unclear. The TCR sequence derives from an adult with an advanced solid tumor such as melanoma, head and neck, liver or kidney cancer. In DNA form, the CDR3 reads TGTGCCAGCAGCTTATTCTCCGGTGGGGATGAGCAGTTCTTC. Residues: CASSLFSGGDEQFF.